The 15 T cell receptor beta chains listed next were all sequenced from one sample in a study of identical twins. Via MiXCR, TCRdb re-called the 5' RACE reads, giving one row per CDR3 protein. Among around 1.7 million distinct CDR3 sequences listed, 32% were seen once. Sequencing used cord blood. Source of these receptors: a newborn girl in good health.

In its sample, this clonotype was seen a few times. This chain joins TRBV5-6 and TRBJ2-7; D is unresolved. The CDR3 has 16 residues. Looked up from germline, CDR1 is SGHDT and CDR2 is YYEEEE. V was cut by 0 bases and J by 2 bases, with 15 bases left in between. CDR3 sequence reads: CASSLVGRVAPYEQYF. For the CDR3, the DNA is TGTGCCAGCAGCTTGGTGGGCCGGGTCGCTCCCTACGAGCAGTACTTC.

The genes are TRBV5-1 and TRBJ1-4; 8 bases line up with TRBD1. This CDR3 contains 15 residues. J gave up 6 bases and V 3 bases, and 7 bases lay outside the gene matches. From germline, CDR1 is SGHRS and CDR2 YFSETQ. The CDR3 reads CASSSSGQGYEKLFF. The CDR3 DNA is TGCGCCAGCAGCTCCTCAGGACAGGGCTATGAAAAACTGTTTTTT. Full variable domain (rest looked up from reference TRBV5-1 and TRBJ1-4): KAGVTQTPRYLIKTRGQQVTLSCSPISGHRSVSWYQQTPGQGLQFLFEYFSETQRNKGNFPGRFSGRQFSNSRSEMNVSTLELGDSALYLCASSSSGQGYEKLFFGSGTQLSVL.

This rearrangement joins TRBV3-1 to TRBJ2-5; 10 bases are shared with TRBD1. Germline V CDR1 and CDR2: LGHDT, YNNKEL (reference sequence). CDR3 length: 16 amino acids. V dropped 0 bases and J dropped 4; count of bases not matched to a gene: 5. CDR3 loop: CASSQDQDRGRETQYF. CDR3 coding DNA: TGTGCCAGCAGCCAAGATCAGGACAGGGGGAGAGAGACCCAGTACTTC.

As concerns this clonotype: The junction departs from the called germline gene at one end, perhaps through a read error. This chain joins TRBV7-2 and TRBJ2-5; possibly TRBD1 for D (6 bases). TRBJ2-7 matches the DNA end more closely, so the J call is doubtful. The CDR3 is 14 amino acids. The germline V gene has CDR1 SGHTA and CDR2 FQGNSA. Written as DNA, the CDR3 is TGTGCCAGCAGCGTAGCTATTCAGGGGCACGAGCAGTACTTC. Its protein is CASSVAIQGHEQYF.

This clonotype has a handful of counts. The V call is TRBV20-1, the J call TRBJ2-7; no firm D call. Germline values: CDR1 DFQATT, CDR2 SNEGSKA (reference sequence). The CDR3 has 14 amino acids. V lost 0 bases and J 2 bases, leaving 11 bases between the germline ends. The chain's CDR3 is CSARDRRHTYEQYF. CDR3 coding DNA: TGCAGTGCTAGAGATAGGCGGCATACCTACGAGCAGTACTTC.

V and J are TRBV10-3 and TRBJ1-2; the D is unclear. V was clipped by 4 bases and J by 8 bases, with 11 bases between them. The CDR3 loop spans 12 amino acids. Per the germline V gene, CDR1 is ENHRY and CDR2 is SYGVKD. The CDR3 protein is CAISGATVGYTF. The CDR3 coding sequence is TGTGCCATCAGTGGGGCGACCGTCGGCTACACCTTC.

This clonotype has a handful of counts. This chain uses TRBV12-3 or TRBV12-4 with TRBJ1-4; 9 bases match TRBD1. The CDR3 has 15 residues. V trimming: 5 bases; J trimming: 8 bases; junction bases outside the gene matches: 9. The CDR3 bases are TGTGCCAGCAGTGCCCAACAGGGGGCTTTGGAAAAACTGTTTTTT. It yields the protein CASSAQQGALEKLFF.

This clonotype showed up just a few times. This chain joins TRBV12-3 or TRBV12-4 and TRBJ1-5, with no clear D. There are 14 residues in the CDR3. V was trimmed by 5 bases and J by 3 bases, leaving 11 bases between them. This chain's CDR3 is CASSPGPTNQPQHF. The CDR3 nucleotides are TGTGCCAGCAGTCCTGGACCCACCAATCAGCCCCAGCATTTT.

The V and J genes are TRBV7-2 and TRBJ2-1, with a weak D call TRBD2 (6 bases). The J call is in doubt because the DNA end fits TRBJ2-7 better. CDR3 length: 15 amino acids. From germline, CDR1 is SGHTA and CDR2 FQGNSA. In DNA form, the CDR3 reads TGTGCCAGCAGCTTAGTACTAGCAGTTCACTCCGAGCAGTACTTC. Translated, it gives CASSLVLAVHSEQYF.

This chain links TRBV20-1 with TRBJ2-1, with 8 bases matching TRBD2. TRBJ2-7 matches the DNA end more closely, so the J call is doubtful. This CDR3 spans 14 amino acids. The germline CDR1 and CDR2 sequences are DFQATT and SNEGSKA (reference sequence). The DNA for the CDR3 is TGCAGTGCTTCTAGCGGGCCGCCCTACAATGAGCAGTACTTC. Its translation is CSASSGPPYNEQYF.

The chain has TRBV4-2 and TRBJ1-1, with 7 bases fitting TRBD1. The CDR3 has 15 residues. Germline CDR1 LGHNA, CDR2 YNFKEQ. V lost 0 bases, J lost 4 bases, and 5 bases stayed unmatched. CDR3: CASSQDMTGRTEAFF. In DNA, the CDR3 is TGTGCCAGCAGCCAAGATATGACAGGGCGCACTGAAGCTTTCTTT.

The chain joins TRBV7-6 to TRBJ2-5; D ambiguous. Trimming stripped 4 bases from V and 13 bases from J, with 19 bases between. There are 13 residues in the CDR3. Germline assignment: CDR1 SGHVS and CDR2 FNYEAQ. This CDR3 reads CASSSGFRYERYF. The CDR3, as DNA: TGTGCCAGCAGCTCTGGGTTCCGCTACGAGCGGTACTTC.

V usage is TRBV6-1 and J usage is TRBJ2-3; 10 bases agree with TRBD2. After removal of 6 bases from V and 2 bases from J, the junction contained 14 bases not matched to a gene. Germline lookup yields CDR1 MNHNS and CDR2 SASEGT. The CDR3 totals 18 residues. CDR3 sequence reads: CASRKQPKGLAATDTQYF. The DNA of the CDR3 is TGTGCCAGCAGGAAACAACCAAAAGGACTAGCGGCCACAGATACGCAGTATTTT.

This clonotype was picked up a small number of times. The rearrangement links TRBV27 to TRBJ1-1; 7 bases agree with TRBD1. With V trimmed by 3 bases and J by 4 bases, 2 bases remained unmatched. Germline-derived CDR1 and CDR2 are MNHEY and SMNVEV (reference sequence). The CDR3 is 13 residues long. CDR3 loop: CASSLKGATEAFF. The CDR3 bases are TGTGCCAGCAGTTTGAAGGGGGCCACTGAAGCTTTCTTT.

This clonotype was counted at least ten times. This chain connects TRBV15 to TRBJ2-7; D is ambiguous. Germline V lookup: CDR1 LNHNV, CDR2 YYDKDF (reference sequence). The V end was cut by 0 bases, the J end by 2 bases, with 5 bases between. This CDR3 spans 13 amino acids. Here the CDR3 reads CATSRDHTYEQYF. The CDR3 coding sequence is TGTGCCACCAGCAGAGATCACACCTACGAGCAGTACTTC. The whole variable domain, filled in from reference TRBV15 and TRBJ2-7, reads DAMVIQNPRYQVTQFGKPVTLSCSQTLNHNVMYWYQQKSSQAPKLLFHYYDKDFNNEADTPDNFQSRRPNTSFCFLDIRSPGLGDTAMYLCATSRDHTYEQYFGPGTRLTVT.